A single TCR beta chain is shown here with its context. TCRdb keeps only in-frame clones here, not all; method: immunoSEQ multiplex PCR. The data contain approximately 340,000 clones, around four fifths of them singletons. This sample was included in a study of blood T cell repertoires in COVID-19. The material sequenced was peripheral blood. This sequence originates from a man younger than 45 with active or convalescent COVID-19.

The CDR3 sequence: CASSNRGVAGTGELFF. CDR3 coding DNA: TGTGCCAGCAGCAACCGAGGGGTAGCGGGGACCGGGGAGCTGTTTTTT. The rearrangement links TRBV9 to TRBJ2-2, with 8 nucleotides matching TRBD2. This CDR3 is built from 16 residues. CDR1 is SGDLS and CDR2 is YYNGEE in the germline V gene. Germline trimming cut 4 bases from V and 5 bases from J; bases unmatched to any gene: 10.